The 29 T cell receptor beta chains reported below all come from one sample, sequenced in a study of blood T cells in healthy people across ages. A second PCR of 7 to 11 cycles used a sample-barcoded 5' primer and a J-beta primer mix. TCRdb reprocessed the 5' RACE reads via MiXCR and lists one record per CDR3 protein. The sample lists around 500,000 distinct CDR3 sequences; about 26% were seen once. These data were likewise used in another study, on T cells of mothers and their children.

Sequenced sample: blood. The receptors were sampled from a boy aged 2 to 10 in good health.

The sample holds many counts of this clonotype. V gene TRBV9 combines with J gene TRBJ2-1; tentative D call: TRBD2 (5 bases). The V gene's germline CDR1 is SGDLS and CDR2 YYNGEE. The CDR3 extends over 15 amino acids. With 3 bases removed from V and 10 bases from J, the gap between germline ends came to 20 bases. DNA of the CDR3: TGTGCCAGCAGCGGATCCCTAAGAGGGAGTCTAGAGCAGTTCTTC. The encoded protein is CASSGSLRGSLEQFF.

This clonotype was seen at least ten times. V and J are TRBV18 and TRBJ2-5; D remains unclear. The J call may be mistaken, given a closer DNA end match to TRBJ2-7. Germline CDR1 is KGHSH and CDR2 is LQKENI. CDR3 length equals 11 residues. CDR3 coding DNA: TGTGCCAGCTCACCACGACACGAGCAGTACTTC. This gives the protein CASSPRHEQYF.

The genes are TRBV12-3 or TRBV12-4 and TRBJ2-1; possible D gene TRBD1, 5 bases. The V gene lost 3 bases and the J gene lost 12 bases, with 9 bases spanning the gap. The CDR3 is made up of 11 amino acids. This CDR3 reads CASSLGPPQFF. DNA for the CDR3: TGTGCCAGCAGTTTGGGGCCTCCGCAGTTCTTC.

V and J are TRBV7-9 and TRBJ1-1; no clear D gene. V lost 5 bases and J 7 bases, leaving 17 bases between the germline ends. This CDR3 has 14 residues. In germline, CDR1 is SEHNR, CDR2 FQNEAQ (reference sequence). The CDR3 DNA reads TGTGCCAGCAGCCCCCCAGAAGAACACCTTGAAGCTTTCTTT. This sequence encodes CASSPPEEHLEAFF.

The chain links TRBV27 to TRBJ2-1; 9 nucleotides line up with TRBD1. The better agreement between TRBJ2-7 and the DNA end casts doubt on the J call. The CDR3 is 15 amino acids. Looked up from germline, CDR1 is MNHEY and CDR2 is SMNVEV (reference sequence). DNA of the CDR3: TGTGCCAGCAGTCTGCAACAGGGGGCTCCCTACGAGCAGTACTTC. It specifies CASSLQQGAPYEQYF.

The chain has TRBV20-1 and TRBJ2-7; 8 nucleotides align to TRBD1. The germline gives CDR1 DFQATT, CDR2 SNEGSKA (reference sequence). V lost 0 bases to trimming and J lost 3 bases; unmatched junction nucleotides: 4. CDR3 size: 14 residues. Here the CDR3 reads CSARDVTGDYEQYF. The CDR3 nucleotides are TGCAGTGCTAGAGATGTGACAGGGGACTACGAGCAGTACTTC.

The V and J genes are TRBV15 and TRBJ2-1, with 10 bases matching TRBD2. The V gene end was trimmed by 1 base and the J gene end by 6 bases; junction bases not matched to a gene: 6. The CDR3 loop spans 16 amino acids. Germline V CDR1 and CDR2: LNHNV, YYDKDF (reference sequence). In DNA, the CDR3 is TGTGCCACCAGCAGAGGGGCTAGCGGGAGTGGCAATGAGCAGTTCTTC. It is translated as CATSRGASGSGNEQFF.

Only one count was recorded for this clonotype. This chain uses TRBV10-3 with TRBJ2-1; no firm D call. The CDR3 has 15 amino acids. Germline-derived CDR1 and CDR2 are ENHRY and SYGVKD. V lost 2 bases and J lost 4, with 12 bases in between. The CDR3 here is CAISEPQTPYNEQFF. DNA for the CDR3: TGTGCCATCAGTGAGCCTCAAACACCGTACAATGAGCAGTTCTTC.

This clonotype was counted between two and nine times. V gene TRBV6-1 combines with J gene TRBJ2-3; 13 bases are shared with TRBD2. Germline V CDR1 and CDR2: MNHNS, SASEGT. The CDR3 has 16 residues. With 4 bases clipped from V and 6 bases from J, the junction kept 7 bases outside the gene matches. This chain's CDR3 is CASSGLAGGLTDTQYF. The CDR3 DNA reads TGTGCCAGCAGTGGACTAGCGGGAGGTCTCACGGATACGCAGTATTTT.

This clonotype was seen only a few times. The chain recombines TRBV12-3 or TRBV12-4 with TRBJ1-2, with a possible D match to TRBD1 (5 bases). V lost 5 bases to trimming and J lost 5 bases, with 18 bases between them. This CDR3 spans 15 amino acids. In DNA, the CDR3 is TGTGCCAGCAGTAAGACCGGGGCGGGGGGATATGGCTACACCTTC. Translating gives CASSKTGAGGYGYTF.

This clonotype showed up just a few times. The gene calls are TRBV15 and TRBJ2-5, with TRBD2 as a possible D gene (6 bases). Near its end, the DNA agrees better with TRBJ2-7, so the J call may be wrong. The germline V gene encodes CDR1 LNHNV and CDR2 YYDKDF (reference sequence). The CDR3 covers 16 residues. CDR3 DNA: TGTGCCACCAGCAGAGATGGCCAGGGAGGATACTACGAGCAGTACTTC. Translated: CATSRDGQGGYYEQYF.

In regard to this clonotype: The germline gene is not matched at one end of the junction; a read error may be the cause. The V and J genes are TRBV18 and TRBJ1-1, with TRBD1 as a possible D gene (5 bases). CDR1 and CDR2 (germline): KGHSH, LQKENI. This CDR3 spans 14 amino acids. CDR3 coding DNA: TGTGCCAGCTCATCGTCTGGGGGGAACACTGAACCTTTCTTT. Translated, it gives CASSSSGGNTEPFF.

This clonotype was seen a handful of times. V gene TRBV3-1 combines with J gene TRBJ2-5; TRBD2 aligns across 10 bases. Germline loops: CDR1 LGHDT, CDR2 YNNKEL (reference sequence). The length of the CDR3 is 19 residues. The V gene end was trimmed by 1 base and the J gene end by 13 bases; junction bases not matched to a gene: 24. CDR3 protein: CASSQVDSGRSGGPPEWYF. CDR3 coding DNA: TGTGCCAGCAGCCAAGTTGATAGCGGGAGGTCCGGAGGGCCACCGGAGTGGTACTTC.

V and J are TRBV7-9 and TRBJ1-2; 8 bases match TRBD1. Unmatched junction bases numbered 6, after V lost 5 bases and J lost 13 bases. CDR3 length: 11 amino acids. CDR1 SEHNR and CDR2 FQNEAQ come from the germline V gene (reference sequence). The CDR3 region has the DNA TGTGCCAGCAGCCCGGGACAGGAAGCCACCTTC. It yields the protein CASSPGQEATF.

V is TRBV20-1 and J is TRBJ2-2; D gene unclear. With 4 bases removed from V and 4 bases from J, the gap between germline ends came to 13 bases. This CDR3 contains 14 residues. Germline CDR1 is DFQATT and CDR2 is SNEGSKA (reference sequence). CDR3 region: CSATPGPSTGELFF. The CDR3 nucleotides read TGCAGTGCTACCCCCGGGCCTTCCACCGGGGAGCTGTTTTTT.

In this sample, this clonotype turned up a few times. The chain links TRBV7-2 to TRBJ1-5; 7 bases line up with TRBD1. The ends lost 5 bases at V and 11 bases at J; junction bases unmatched: 9. The CDR3 is 13 residues long. Germline V CDR1 and CDR2: SGHTA, FQGNSA. In nucleotides, the CDR3 is TGTGCCAGCAGCCAGACAGGGAAATTAGCCCAGCATTTT. This codes for CASSQTGKLAQHF.

The V and J genes are TRBV7-3 and TRBJ1-6, with TRBD1 matching over 12 bases. V lost 1 base, J lost 7 bases, and 17 bases stayed unmatched. CDR3 size: 21 residues. CDR1 is SGHTA and CDR2 is FQGTGA in the germline V gene. CDR3 DNA: TGTGCCAGCAGCTTAAATTGGGGGGGACAGGGGGCAATTTGGGAGAATTCACCCCTCCACTTT. The encoded protein is CASSLNWGGQGAIWENSPLHF.

This clonotype was counted only a few times. This chain joins TRBV29-1 and TRBJ1-2; D is perhaps TRBD1 (6 bases). The CDR3 is 13 residues long. Looked up from germline, CDR1 is SQVTM and CDR2 is ANQGSEA. Trimming shortened V by 4 bases and J by 4 bases, and 13 bases separated the two germline ends. CDR3 coding DNA: TGCAGCGTTGTTGGCGGGGGCCCCTATGGCTACACCTTC. This sequence encodes CSVVGGGPYGYTF.

The chain uses TRBV29-1 and TRBJ2-5; D is unresolved. Trimming cost V 8 bases and J 3 bases, with 13 bases left between them. Germline V gives CDR1 SQVTM, CDR2 ANQGSEA. CDR3 length: 12 amino acids. This chain's CDR3 is CSIFDWEETQYF. CDR3 nucleotides: TGCAGCATTTTTGACTGGGAAGAGACCCAGTACTTC.

This clonotype was picked up a small number of times. This chain uses TRBV25-1 with TRBJ2-4, with D hard to call. The germline gives CDR1 MGHDK, CDR2 SYGVNS. CDR3 length: 13 amino acids. V was trimmed by 8 bases and J by 6 bases, leaving 14 bases between them. The CDR3 DNA sequence: TGTGCCAGCGGGCCCGCAGGAGCAAACATTCAGTACTTC. Protein product: CASGPAGANIQYF.

J is TRBJ2-5 and V is TRBV28, with D unclear. CDR1 MDHEN and CDR2 SYDVKM come from the germline V gene. V lost 3 bases and J 5 bases, leaving 10 bases between the germline ends. The CDR3 consists of 13 residues. CDR3 nucleotide sequence: TGTGCCAGCAGTTTCCCCCAACTCGAGACCCAGTACTTC. Its protein product is CASSFPQLETQYF.

The J gene is TRBJ2-7, the V gene TRBV20-1; D gene ambiguous. The CDR3 loop spans 16 amino acids. V lost 2 bases and J lost 2, with 19 bases in between. The germline V gene has CDR1 DFQATT and CDR2 SNEGSKA (reference sequence). In nucleotides, the CDR3 is TGCAGTGCTAGATCACCTGGCGGACCTACTCCCTACGAGCAGTACTTC. Amino acid sequence: CSARSPGGPTPYEQYF.

A few counts support this clonotype. The rearrangement links TRBV5-1 to TRBJ1-2; TRBD1 matches 7 bases. Germline loops: CDR1 SGHRS, CDR2 YFSETQ. V lost 3 bases to trimming and J lost 2 bases; unmatched junction nucleotides: 4. The CDR3 length is 14 residues. CDR3 bases: TGCGCCAGCAGCTCCGGACAGGAAAACTATGGCTACACCTTC. Amino acid sequence: CASSSGQENYGYTF. Full variable domain (missing parts from reference TRBV5-1 and TRBJ1-2): KAGVTQTPRYLIKTRGQQVTLSCSPISGHRSVSWYQQTPGQGLQFLFEYFSETQRNKGNFPGRFSGRQFSNSRSEMNVSTLELGDSALYLCASSSGQENYGYTFGSGTRLTVV.

The J gene is TRBJ2-5, the V gene TRBV14, with D unclear. The CDR3 runs 15 residues. V lost 5 bases, J lost 1 base, and 14 bases lay in between. Germline V gives CDR1 SGHDN, CDR2 FVKESK. CDR3 sequence: CASSEKGLAQETQYF. The CDR3 DNA is TGTGCCAGCAGCGAGAAAGGGTTGGCCCAAGAGACCCAGTACTTC. The variable domain in full, completed from reference TRBV14 and TRBJ2-5, reads EAGVTQFPSHSVIEKGQTVTLRCDPISGHDNLYWYRRVMGKEIKFLLHFVKESKQDESGMPNNRFLAERTGGTYSTLKVQPAELEDSGVYFCASSEKGLAQETQYFGPGTRLLVL.

The chain uses TRBV25-1 and TRBJ2-3, with TRBD2 matching over 10 bases. The junction had 5 bases not matched to a gene; V was cut back by 8 bases and J by 3 bases. Per germline, CDR1 MGHDK and CDR2 SYGVNS. This CDR3 contains 14 residues. CDR3 bases: TGTGCCAGCTGCCAGCGGGGGGGAACAGATACGCAGTATTTT. It encodes CASCQRGGTDTQYF. The full variable domain, completed using reference TRBV25-1 and TRBJ2-3, is EADIYQTPRYLVIGTGKKITLECSQTMGHDKMYWYQQDPGMELHLIHYSYGVNSTEKGDLSSESTVSRIRTEHFPLTLESARPSHTSQYLCASCQRGGTDTQYFGPGTRLTVL.

A word on this clonotype: One end of the junction does not line up with germline, which may come from a read error. The J gene is TRBJ2-1, the V gene TRBV7-6; possible D gene TRBD2, 6 bases. Germline CDR1 is SGHVS and CDR2 is FNYEAQ. This CDR3 comprises 16 residues. CDR3 in DNA: TGTGCCAGCAGCCCCCATTGGGGGGAGTCCTACGATGAGCAGTTCTTC. Its translation is CASSPHWGESYDEQFF.

The V and J genes are TRBV25-1 and TRBJ1-6; D not resolved. Germline CDR1 and CDR2: MGHDK and SYGVNS. The CDR3 spans 14 residues. V lost 4 bases to trimming and J lost 7 bases, with 11 bases between them. In nucleotides, the CDR3 is TGTGCCAGCAGTGGGACGGGTTGGAATTCACCCCTCCACTTT. Translated: CASSGTGWNSPLHF.

V and J are TRBV19 and TRBJ2-1; D ambiguous. V lost 5 bases to trimming and J lost 7 bases, with 12 bases between them. The CDR3 runs 13 residues. CDR1 and CDR2 (germline): LNHDA, SQIVND (reference sequence). In nucleotides, the CDR3 is TGTGCCAGTAGTCCAGAACCTTGGAATGAGCAGTTCTTC. This sequence encodes CASSPEPWNEQFF.

The J gene is TRBJ1-4, the V gene TRBV5-5, with D maybe TRBD1 (6 bases). V gave up 5 bases and J gave up 8 bases, with 16 bases separating them. This CDR3 region has 14 residues. The germline V gene encodes CDR1 SGHKS and CDR2 YYEKEE (reference sequence). The CDR3 sequence is CASRSDRFEEKLFF. In nucleotides, the CDR3 is TGTGCCAGCAGATCTGACAGGTTCGAGGAAAAACTGTTTTTT.